The clone carrying this T cell receptor (beta chain) has at least ten counts. Its matching antigen is unknown. This entry belongs to a study of beta chain features in type 1 diabetes. On the study more broadly: Healthy donors and patients had similar age, gender and cell yields. Cells sorted and examined across all samples totaled almost 110 million.

As every portion of the isolated RNA was reverse transcribed, the sequencing read expressed TCRB transcripts. Data came from immunoSEQ multiplex PCR; TCRdb stores just in-frame clones and leaves some out. The table lists about 230,000 clones, around 9.6% of them singletons. The single heparinised draw taken from each donor contained about 110 mL of blood on average. Study results and caveats: All four CD4+ subsets from Type 1 diabetes patients carried moderately but significantly shorter TCRB CDR3s.

The CDR3 sequence is 12 residues long. Trimming left V 5 bases short and J 6 bases short, with 7 bases between. The germline gives CDR1 MDHEN, CDR2 SYDVKM. The chain combines TRBV28 with TRBJ2-2; no reliable D call. This sequence was found in a woman younger than 30 in good health. The sample was naive CD4+ T cells from blood. The CDR3 coding sequence is TGTGCCAGCAGTCTCATAGCCGGGGAGCTGTTTTTT. Amino acid sequence: CASSLIAGELFF. Looking up the rest from reference TRBV28 and TRBJ2-2 gives the full variable domain: DVKVTQSSRYLVKRTGEKVFLECVQDMDHENMFWYRQDPGLGLRLIYFSYDVKMKEKGDIPEGYSVSREKKERFSLILESASTNQTSMYLCASSLIAGELFFGEGSRLTVL.